This passage covers 9 T cell receptor beta chains from one sample sequenced in a study of beta chain features in type 1 diabetes. The isolated RNA, all of it, was reverse transcribed, so expressed TCRB transcripts were what got sequenced. Only in-frame clones appear in the TCRdb table, and some are missing; sequencing was by immunoSEQ multiplex PCR. The repertoire holds about 250,000 clones, with approximately 14% as singletons. The specimen sequenced was naive CD4+ T cells from blood. The receptors were gathered from a woman aged 40 to 50 in good health.

A few counts support this clone. The V gene is TRBV21-1, the J gene TRBJ2-1; the table's D gene call, TRBD2, was not cross checked with the DNA. TRBV21-1 is a recognized pseudogene. This CDR3 spans 14 amino acids. CDR3 residues: CASSKEPGRDEQFF. The CDR3 region has the DNA TGTGCCAGCAGCAAAGAACCGGGGAGGGATGAGCAGTTCTTC.

This clone turned up a few times. The genes are TRBV11-1 and TRBJ2-7; weak D call: TRBD2 (6 bases). Germline V lookup: CDR1 SGHAT, CDR2 FQDESV (reference sequence). V dropped 0 bases and J dropped 3 bases, with 9 bases sitting between them. This CDR3 spans 14 amino acids. The CDR3 nucleotides read TGTGCCAGCAGCTTAGCGGGACTCAGCTACGAGCAGTACTTC. Translated: CASSLAGLSYEQYF.

The chain joins TRBV19 to TRBJ2-7; 7 nucleotides match TRBD2. CDR1 and CDR2 from the germline V gene are LNHDA and SQIVND (reference sequence). The CDR3 has 16 residues. The junction had 16 bases not matched to a gene; V was cut back by 7 bases and J by 4 bases. In DNA form, the CDR3 reads TGTGCCAGTAAGGTCGCAGCGGGGCCGAATTCTTACGAGCAGTACTTC. Translation gives CASKVAAGPNSYEQYF.

V is TRBV25-1 and J is TRBJ1-2; no reliable D call. This CDR3 contains 15 residues. Germline-derived CDR1 and CDR2 are MGHDK and SYGVNS. Trimming took 1 base from V and 2 from J, leaving 11 bases between them. In nucleotides, the CDR3 is TGTGCCAGCAGTGAATCCGGCGGAATAAACTATGGCTACACCTTC. This codes for CASSESGGINYGYTF.

There are a few counts of this clone. The chain is built from TRBV5-1 and TRBJ1-2; D may be TRBD1 (6 bases). Per germline, CDR1 SGHRS and CDR2 YFSETQ. This CDR3 is 15 amino acids long. The ends were cut back, 3 bases at V and 2 bases at J, with 14 bases in the middle. As DNA, the CDR3 is TGCGCCAGCAGCTCGCAGGGGACGGGGAACTATGGCTACACCTTC. This sequence encodes CASSSQGTGNYGYTF. Full variable domain (outside the CDR3, taken from reference TRBV5-1 and TRBJ1-2): KAGVTQTPRYLIKTRGQQVTLSCSPISGHRSVSWYQQTPGQGLQFLFEYFSETQRNKGNFPGRFSGRQFSNSRSEMNVSTLELGDSALYLCASSSQGTGNYGYTFGSGTRLTVV.

This chain links TRBV5-6 with TRBJ2-7; the match to TRBD1 covers 9 bases. This CDR3 has 15 amino acids. V dropped 3 bases and J dropped 3; count of bases not matched to a gene: 7. In germline, CDR1 is SGHDT, CDR2 YYEEEE. The CDR3 sequence is CASSSGTGMGYEQYF. The CDR3 region has the DNA TGTGCCAGCAGCTCCGGGACAGGGATGGGCTACGAGCAGTACTTC.

In this sample, this clone turned up a few times. The V and J genes are TRBV19 and TRBJ2-5; 15 positions match TRBD2. The V segment lost 6 bases and the J segment 5 bases; nucleotides outside the gene matches: 7. Germline V CDR1 and CDR2: LNHDA, SQIVND (reference sequence). The CDR3 consists of 16 residues. CDR3 amino acids: CASSPGLAGGRETQYF. CDR3 nucleotides: TGTGCCAGTAGCCCGGGACTAGCGGGGGGTCGGGAGACCCAGTACTTC.

V is TRBV25-1 and J is TRBJ1-1; maybe TRBD1 (5 bases). The CDR3 sequence is 13 residues long. Germline CDR1 is MGHDK and CDR2 is SYGVNS. Trimming left V 7 bases short and J 0 bases short, with 9 bases between. The CDR3 bases are TGTGCCAGCAAGGGGCAGGTGAACACTGAAGCTTTCTTT. It specifies CASKGQVNTEAFF. Full variable domain (remainder filled in from reference TRBV25-1 and TRBJ1-1): EADIYQTPRYLVIGTGKKITLECSQTMGHDKMYWYQQDPGMELHLIHYSYGVNSTEKGDLSSESTVSRIRTEHFPLTLESARPSHTSQYLCASKGQVNTEAFFGQGTRLTVV.

The CDR3 sequence: CASSLRDRGHEQYF. CDR3 nucleotide sequence: TGTGCCAGCAGTTTACGGGACAGGGGACACGAGCAGTACTTC. This chain links TRBV6-5 with TRBJ2-7; 10 bases align to TRBD1. The CDR3 runs to 14 residues. J was trimmed by 5 bases and V by 4 bases; bases with no gene match: 5. Germline V CDR1 and CDR2: MNHEY, SVGAGI.